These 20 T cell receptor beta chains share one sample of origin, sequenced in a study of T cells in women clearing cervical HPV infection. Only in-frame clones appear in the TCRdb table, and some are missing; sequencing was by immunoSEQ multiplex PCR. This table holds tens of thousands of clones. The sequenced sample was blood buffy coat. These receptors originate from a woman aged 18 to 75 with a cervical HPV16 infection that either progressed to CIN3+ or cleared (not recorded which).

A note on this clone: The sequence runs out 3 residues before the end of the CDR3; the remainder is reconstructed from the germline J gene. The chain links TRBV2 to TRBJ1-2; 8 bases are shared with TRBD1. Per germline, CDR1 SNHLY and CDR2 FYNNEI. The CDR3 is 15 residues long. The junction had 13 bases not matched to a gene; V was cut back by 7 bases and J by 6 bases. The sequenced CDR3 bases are TGTGCCAGCATTTTAAGTCGGACAGGGAATAATGGC. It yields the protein CASILSRTGNNG. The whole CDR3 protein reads CASILSRTGNNGYTF.

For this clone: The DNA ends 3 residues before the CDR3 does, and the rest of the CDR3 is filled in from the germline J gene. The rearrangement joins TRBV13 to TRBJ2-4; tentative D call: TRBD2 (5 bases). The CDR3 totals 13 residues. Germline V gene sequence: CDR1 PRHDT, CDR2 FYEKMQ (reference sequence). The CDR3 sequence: CASSTQTTYGQYF. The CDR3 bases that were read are TGTGCCAGCAGCACACAGACTACCTATGGT.

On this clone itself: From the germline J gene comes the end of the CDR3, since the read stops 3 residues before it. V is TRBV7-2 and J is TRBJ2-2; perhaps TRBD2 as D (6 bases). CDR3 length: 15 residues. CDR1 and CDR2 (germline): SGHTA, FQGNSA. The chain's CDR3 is CASSSSAGTRSPLFF. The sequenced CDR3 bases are TGTGCCAGCAGCTCAAGCGCAGGGACTCGTTCACCG.

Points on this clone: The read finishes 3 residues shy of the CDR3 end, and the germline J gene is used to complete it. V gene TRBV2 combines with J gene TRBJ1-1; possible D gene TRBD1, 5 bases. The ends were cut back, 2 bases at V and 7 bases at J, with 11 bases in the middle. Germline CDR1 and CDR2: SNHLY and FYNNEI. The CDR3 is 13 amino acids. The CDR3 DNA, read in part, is TGTGCCAGCAGTGAACAGGGAGCGGGTGAA. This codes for CASSEQGAGE. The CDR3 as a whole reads CASSEQGAGEAFF.

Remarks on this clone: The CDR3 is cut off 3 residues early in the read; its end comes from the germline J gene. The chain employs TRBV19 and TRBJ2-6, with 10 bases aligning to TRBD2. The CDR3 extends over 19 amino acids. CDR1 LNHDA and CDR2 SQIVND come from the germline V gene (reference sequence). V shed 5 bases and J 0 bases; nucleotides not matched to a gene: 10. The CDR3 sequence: CASSPRGLAESSGANVLTF. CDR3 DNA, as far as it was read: TGTGCCAGTAGTCCCCGCGGACTAGCGGAGAGCTCTGGGGCCAACGTC.

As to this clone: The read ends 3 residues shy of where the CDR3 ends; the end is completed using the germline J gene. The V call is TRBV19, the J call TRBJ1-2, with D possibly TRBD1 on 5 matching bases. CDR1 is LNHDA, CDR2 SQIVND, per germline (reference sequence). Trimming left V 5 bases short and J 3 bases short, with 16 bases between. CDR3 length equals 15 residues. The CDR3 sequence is CASSPSSTEHYGYTF. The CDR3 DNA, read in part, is TGTGCCAGTAGTCCTTCATCGACAGAACACTATGGC.

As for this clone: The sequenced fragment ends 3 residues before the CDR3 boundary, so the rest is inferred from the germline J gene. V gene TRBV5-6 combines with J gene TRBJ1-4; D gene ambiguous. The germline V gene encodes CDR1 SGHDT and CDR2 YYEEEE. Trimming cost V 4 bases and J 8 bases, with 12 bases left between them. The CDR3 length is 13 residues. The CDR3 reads CASSRGGNEKLFF. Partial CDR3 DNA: TGTGCCAGCAGCCGGGGAGGGAACGAAAAA.

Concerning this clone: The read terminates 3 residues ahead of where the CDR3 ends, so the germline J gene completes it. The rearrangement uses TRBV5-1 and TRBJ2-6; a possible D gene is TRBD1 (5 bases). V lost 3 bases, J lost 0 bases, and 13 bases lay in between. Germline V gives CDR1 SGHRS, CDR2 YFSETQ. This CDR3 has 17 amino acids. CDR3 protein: CASSSRVTTSGANVLTF. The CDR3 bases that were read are TGCGCCAGCAGCTCCAGGGTAACCACCTCTGGGGCCAACGTC.

The CDR3 sequence: CSADGTSSGSTGELFF. CDR3 DNA (partial): TGCAGTGCTGACGGGACTTCTAGCGGTTCCACCGGGGAG. The chain is built from TRBV20-1 and TRBJ2-2; 7 bases map to TRBD2. Coverage ceases 3 residues before the CDR3 finishes, and the germline J gene fills in the end. The CDR3 is 16 residues long. Germline assignment: CDR1 DFQATT and CDR2 SNEGSKA (reference sequence). Trimming removed 5 bases from V and 4 bases from J; junction bases left unmatched: 13.

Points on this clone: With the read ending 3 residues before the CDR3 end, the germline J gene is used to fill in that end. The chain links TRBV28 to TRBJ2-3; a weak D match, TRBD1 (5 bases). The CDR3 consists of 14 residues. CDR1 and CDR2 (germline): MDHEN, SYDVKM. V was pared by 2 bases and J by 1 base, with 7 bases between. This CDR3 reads CASSLLGGTDTQYF. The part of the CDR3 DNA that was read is TGTGCCAGCAGTTTACTAGGGGGCACAGATACG.

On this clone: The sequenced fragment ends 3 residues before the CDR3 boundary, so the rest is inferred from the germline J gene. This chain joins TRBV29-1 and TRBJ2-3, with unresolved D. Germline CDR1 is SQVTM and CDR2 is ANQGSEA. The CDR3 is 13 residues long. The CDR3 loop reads CSVVRMLQETQYF. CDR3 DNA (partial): TGCAGCGTTGTCAGGATGCTCCAAGAGACG.

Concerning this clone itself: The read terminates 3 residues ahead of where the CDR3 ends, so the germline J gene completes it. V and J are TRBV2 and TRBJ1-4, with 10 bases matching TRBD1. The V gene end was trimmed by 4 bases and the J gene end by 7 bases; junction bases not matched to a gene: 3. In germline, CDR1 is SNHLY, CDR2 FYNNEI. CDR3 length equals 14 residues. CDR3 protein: CASSGDRGREKLFF. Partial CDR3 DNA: TGTGCCAGCAGTGGGGACAGGGGACGTGAAAAA.

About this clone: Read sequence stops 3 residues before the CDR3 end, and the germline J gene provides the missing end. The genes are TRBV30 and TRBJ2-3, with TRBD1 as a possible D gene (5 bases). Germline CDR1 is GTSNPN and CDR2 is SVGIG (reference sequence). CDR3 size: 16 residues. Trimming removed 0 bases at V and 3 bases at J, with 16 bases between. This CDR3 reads CAWSVFRVYYTDTQYF. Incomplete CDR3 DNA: TGTGCCTGGAGTGTATTCAGGGTTTATTATACAGATACG. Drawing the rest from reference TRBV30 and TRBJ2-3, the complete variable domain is SQTIHQWPATLVQPVGSPLSLECTVEGTSNPNLYWYRQAAGRGLQLLFYSVGIGQISSEVPQNLSASRPQDRQFILSSKKLLLSDSGFYLCAWSVFRVYYTDTQYFGPGTRLTVL.

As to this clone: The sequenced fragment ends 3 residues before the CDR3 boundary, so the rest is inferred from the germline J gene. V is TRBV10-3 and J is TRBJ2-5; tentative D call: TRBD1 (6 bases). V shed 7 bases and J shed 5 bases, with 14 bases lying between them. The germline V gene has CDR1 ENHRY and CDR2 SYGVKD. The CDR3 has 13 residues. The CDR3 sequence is CAIKGVGSETQYF. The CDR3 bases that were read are TGTGCCATCAAGGGGGTCGGCTCGGAGACC.

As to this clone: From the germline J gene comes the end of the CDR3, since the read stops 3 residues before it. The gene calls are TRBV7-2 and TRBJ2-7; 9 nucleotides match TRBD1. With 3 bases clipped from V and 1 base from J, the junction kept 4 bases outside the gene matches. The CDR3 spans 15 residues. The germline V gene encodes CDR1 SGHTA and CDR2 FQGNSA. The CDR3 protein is CASSLRDRVSYEQYF. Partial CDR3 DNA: TGTGCCAGCAGCTTGCGGGACAGGGTTTCCTACGAG.

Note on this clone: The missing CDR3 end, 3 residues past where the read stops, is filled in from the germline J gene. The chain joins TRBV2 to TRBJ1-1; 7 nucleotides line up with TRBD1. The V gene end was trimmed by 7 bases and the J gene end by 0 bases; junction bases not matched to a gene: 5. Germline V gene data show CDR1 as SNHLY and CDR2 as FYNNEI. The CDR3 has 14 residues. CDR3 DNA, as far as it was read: TGTGCCAGCACCCAGACAGGGATGAACACTGAA. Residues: CASTQTGMNTE. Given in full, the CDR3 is CASTQTGMNTEAFF. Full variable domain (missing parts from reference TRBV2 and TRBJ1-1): EPEVTQTPSHQVTQMGQEVILRCVPISNHLYFYWYRQILGQKVEFLVSFYNNEISEKSEIFDDQFSVERPDGSNFTLKIRSTKLEDSAMYFCASTQTGMNTEAFFGQGTRLTVV.

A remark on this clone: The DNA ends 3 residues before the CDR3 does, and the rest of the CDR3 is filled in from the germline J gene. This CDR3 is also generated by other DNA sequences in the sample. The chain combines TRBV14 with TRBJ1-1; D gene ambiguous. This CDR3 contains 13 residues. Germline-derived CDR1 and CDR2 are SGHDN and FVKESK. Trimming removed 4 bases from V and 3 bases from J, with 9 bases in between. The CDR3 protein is CASSPGLYTEAFF. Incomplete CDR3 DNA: TGTGCCAGCAGCCCCGGACTTTACACTGAA.

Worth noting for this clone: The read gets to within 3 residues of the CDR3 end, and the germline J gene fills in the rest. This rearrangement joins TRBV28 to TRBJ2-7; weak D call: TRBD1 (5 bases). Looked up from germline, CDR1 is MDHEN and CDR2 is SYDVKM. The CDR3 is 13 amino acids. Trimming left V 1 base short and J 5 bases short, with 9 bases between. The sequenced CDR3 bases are TGTGCCAGCAGTTTATCTGGGGCGGACGAG. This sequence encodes CASSLSGADE. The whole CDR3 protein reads CASSLSGADEQYF.

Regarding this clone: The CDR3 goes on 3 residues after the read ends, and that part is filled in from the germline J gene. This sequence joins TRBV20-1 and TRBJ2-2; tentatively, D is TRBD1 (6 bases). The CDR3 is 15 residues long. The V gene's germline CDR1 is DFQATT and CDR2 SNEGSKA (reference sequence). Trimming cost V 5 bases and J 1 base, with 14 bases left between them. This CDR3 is CSAATGFGNTGELFF. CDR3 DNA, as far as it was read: TGCAGTGCTGCCACAGGGTTCGGGAACACCGGGGAG.

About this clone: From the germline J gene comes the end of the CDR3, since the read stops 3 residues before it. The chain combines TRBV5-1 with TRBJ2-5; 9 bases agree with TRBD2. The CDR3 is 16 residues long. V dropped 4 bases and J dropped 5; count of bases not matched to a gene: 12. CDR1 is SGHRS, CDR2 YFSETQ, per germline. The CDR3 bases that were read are TGCGCCAGCAGCCGGCGGGGCGGGGGGGGCGATGAGACC. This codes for CASSRRGGGGDET. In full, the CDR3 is CASSRRGGGGDETQYF.